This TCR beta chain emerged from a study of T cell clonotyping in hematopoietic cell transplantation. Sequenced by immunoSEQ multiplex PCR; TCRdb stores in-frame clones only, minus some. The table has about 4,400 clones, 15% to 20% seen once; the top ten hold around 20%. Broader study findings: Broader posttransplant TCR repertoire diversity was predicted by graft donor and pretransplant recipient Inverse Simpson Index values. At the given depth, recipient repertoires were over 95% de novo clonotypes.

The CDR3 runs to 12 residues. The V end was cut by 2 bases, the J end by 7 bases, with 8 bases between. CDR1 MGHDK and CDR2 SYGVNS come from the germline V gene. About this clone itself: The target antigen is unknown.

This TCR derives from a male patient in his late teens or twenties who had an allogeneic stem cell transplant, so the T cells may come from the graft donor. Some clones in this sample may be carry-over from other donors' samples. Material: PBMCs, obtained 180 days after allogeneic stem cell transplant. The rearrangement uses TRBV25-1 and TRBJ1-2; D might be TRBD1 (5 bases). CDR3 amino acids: CASSEGAGGYTF. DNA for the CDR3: TGTGCCAGCAGTGAAGGGGCGGGTGGCTACACCTTC.